The 10 T cell receptor beta chains in this list originate from one sample, sequenced in a study of cytomegalovirus exposure and HLA in healthy donors. It was with 60 Vbeta and 13 Jbeta primers that the PCR ran. The method was immunoSEQ multiplex PCR; TCRdb's version includes in-frame clones alone and lacks a portion of them. The sample holds 150,000 to 200,000 clones; 80% are singletons and the top ten take under 2%. Material: PBMCs. These receptors originate from a woman in her twenties or thirties in good health and CMV-seronegative.

This sequence joins TRBV9 and TRBJ2-5, with 10 bases matching TRBD2. The V segment lost 4 bases and the J segment 5 bases; nucleotides outside the gene matches: 8. The length of the CDR3 is 15 residues. Germline CDR1 and CDR2: SGDLS and YYNGEE. CDR3 sequence (DNA): TGTGCCAGCAGCCAGACTAGCGGGCCCGGGGAGACCCAGTACTTC. This codes for CASSQTSGPGETQYF.

The chain links TRBV6-6 to TRBJ2-7; D is possibly TRBD1 (6 bases). CDR1 and CDR2 (germline): MNHNY, SVGAGI (reference sequence). V was trimmed by 4 bases and J by 2 bases, leaving 9 bases between them. CDR3 length: 13 amino acids. CDR3 loop: CASSWDNPYEQYF. The CDR3 DNA is TGTGCCAGCAGTTGGGACAACCCCTACGAGCAGTACTTC.

V is TRBV7-2 and J is TRBJ2-7, with D maybe TRBD2 (7 bases). This CDR3 is built from 15 residues. The V gene's germline CDR1 is SGHTA and CDR2 FQGNSA. V lost 5 bases to trimming and J lost 2 bases, with 16 bases between them. The CDR3 region has the DNA TGTGCCAGCAGCCGAGTGGACGGGGGGCCCTACGAGCAGTACTTC. Translating it yields CASSRVDGGPYEQYF.

The chain combines TRBV5-1 with TRBJ1-6; possibly TRBD1 for D (5 bases). Trimming stripped 4 bases from V and 7 bases from J, with 12 bases between. The CDR3 covers 14 residues. CDR1 is SGHRS and CDR2 is YFSETQ in the germline V gene. This chain's CDR3 is CASSPAGMNSPLHF. The CDR3 nucleotides read TGCGCCAGCAGCCCAGCAGGGATGAATTCACCCCTCCACTTT.

The chain is built from TRBV30 and TRBJ2-1; 16 bases are shared with TRBD2. The CDR3 totals 20 residues. Looked up from germline, CDR1 is GTSNPN and CDR2 is SVGIG (reference sequence). Germline trimming cut 4 bases from V and 5 bases from J; bases unmatched to any gene: 17. CDR3 in amino acids: CAWTPPPGGLAGGNHNEQFF. CDR3 in DNA: TGTGCCTGGACTCCACCCCCCGGGGGACTAGCGGGGGGGAACCACAATGAGCAGTTCTTC.

This clone was detected only a few times. CDR3 sequence: CASSQPTAGKSGQPQHF. The CDR3 coding sequence is TGCGCCAGCAGCCAACCCACGGCTGGAAAGAGCGGTCAGCCCCAGCATTTT. The V gene is TRBV4-1, the J gene TRBJ1-5; no reliable D call. The CDR3 totals 17 residues. CDR1 is MGHRA and CDR2 is YSYEKL in the germline V gene. Trimming shortened V by 2 bases and J by 6 bases, and 20 bases separated the two germline ends.

The J gene is TRBJ2-7, the V gene TRBV30; TRBD1 aligns across 10 bases. Germline assignment: CDR1 GTSNPN and CDR2 SVGIG (reference sequence). Unmatched junction bases numbered 10, after V lost 4 bases and J lost 4 bases. This CDR3 is built from 15 residues. For the CDR3, the DNA is TGTGCCTGGACTCTGACCGGGACAGGGGTATACGAGCAGTACTTC. Its translation is CAWTLTGTGVYEQYF.

J is TRBJ2-1 and V is TRBV2, with a tentative D call TRBD2 (6 bases). The CDR3 runs 14 residues. CDR1 is SNHLY, CDR2 FYNNEI, per germline. The V end lost 2 bases, the J end lost 5 bases, and 10 bases lay between the germline ends. CDR3 bases: TGTGCCAGCAGTGAAACGGGGGAGAACAATGAGCAGTTCTTC. Encoded protein: CASSETGENNEQFF.

J is TRBJ2-4 and V is TRBV30; 7 bases match TRBD1. After removal of 2 bases from V and 7 bases from J, the junction contained 5 bases not matched to a gene. The V gene's germline CDR1 is GTSNPN and CDR2 SVGIG (reference sequence). This CDR3 contains 13 residues. The CDR3, as DNA: TGTGCCTGGAGTACCAAACAGGGGAACATTCAGTACTTC. This translates into CAWSTKQGNIQYF.

V usage is TRBV7-8 and J usage is TRBJ1-1; no clear D gene. CDR1 is SGHVS, CDR2 FQNEAQ, per germline. Trimming left V 3 bases short and J 8 bases short, with 28 bases between. This CDR3 has 18 residues. CDR3 bases: TGTGCCAGCAGCTTGGCCCGGCTGGACGGGGAATTGCGGCCCGAAGCTTTCTTT. This translates into CASSLARLDGELRPEAFF.